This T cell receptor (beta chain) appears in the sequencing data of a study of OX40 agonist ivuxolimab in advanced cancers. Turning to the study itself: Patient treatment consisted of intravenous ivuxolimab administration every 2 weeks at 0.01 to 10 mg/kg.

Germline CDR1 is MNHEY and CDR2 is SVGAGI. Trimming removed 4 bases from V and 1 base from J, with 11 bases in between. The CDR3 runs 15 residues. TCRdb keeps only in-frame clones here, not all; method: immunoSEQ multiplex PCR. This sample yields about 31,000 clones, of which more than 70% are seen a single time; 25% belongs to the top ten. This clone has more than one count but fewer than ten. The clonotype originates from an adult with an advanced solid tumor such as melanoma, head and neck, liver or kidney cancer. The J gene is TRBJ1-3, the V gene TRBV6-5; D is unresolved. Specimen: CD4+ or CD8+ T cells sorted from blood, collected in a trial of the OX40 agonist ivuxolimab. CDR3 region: CASSSLRGSGNTIYF. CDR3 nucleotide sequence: TGTGCCAGCAGTTCCCTCCGTGGGTCTGGAAACACCATATATTTT.